Here is one T cell receptor (beta chain) with its context. The data were taken from a study of blood T cell repertoires in COVID-19. About the research overall: Sample material is recorded as cDNA or gDNA derived from T cells, B-cell-depleted T cells, or PBMCs.

Produced via immunoSEQ multiplex PCR; TCRdb's table is partial and in-frame only. Of 100,000 to 150,000 clones in the sample, about 70% were seen once. Sequenced sample: peripheral blood. This clonotype was sampled from a man aged 55 to 69 with acute or convalescent COVID-19.

CDR3 residues: CAIRGPNSPLHF. CDR3 bases: TGTGCCATCAGGGGCCCTAATTCACCCCTCCACTTT. The genes are TRBV10-3 and TRBJ1-6; D gene ambiguous. The V end lost 6 bases, the J end lost 6 bases, and 6 bases lay between the germline ends. From germline, CDR1 is ENHRY and CDR2 SYGVKD. The CDR3 contains 12 residues.